The 4 T cell receptor beta chains listed next were all sequenced from one sample in a study of cytomegalovirus exposure and HLA in healthy donors. A multiplex PCR was run with 60 Vbeta primers and 13 Jbeta primers. Profiled with immunoSEQ multiplex PCR; TCRdb holds only in-frame clones, not every one. The sample includes tens of thousands of clones, 55% to 80% of them seen just once. Material: PBMCs. These receptors were obtained from a woman aged 50 to 60 in good health and CMV-seronegative.

The rearrangement links TRBV28 to TRBJ2-7; 7 bases line up with TRBD1. CDR1 and CDR2 from the germline V gene are MDHEN and SYDVKM. The CDR3 sequence is 13 residues long. J gave up 2 bases and V 7 bases, and 5 bases lay outside the gene matches. CDR3 loop: CASTSGTAYEQYF. CDR3 nucleotides: TGTGCCAGCACGTCCGGGACAGCCTACGAGCAGTACTTC.

This rearrangement joins TRBV7-9 to TRBJ2-5; weak D call: TRBD2 (6 bases). The germline CDR1 and CDR2 sequences are SEHNR and FQNEAQ (reference sequence). The CDR3 has 15 residues. The V and J ends lost 5 bases and 5 bases respectively, with 18 bases between them. As DNA, the CDR3 is TGTGCCAGCAGCCCAAGCCGGGGGTCCTGGGAGACCCAGTACTTC. Protein sequence: CASSPSRGSWETQYF.

The chain uses TRBV5-5 and TRBJ2-2; D not certain. The CDR3 extends over 18 amino acids. In germline, CDR1 is SGHKS, CDR2 YYEKEE (reference sequence). V was pared by 4 bases and J by 0 bases, with 19 bases between. This chain's CDR3 is CASSRSESRLTNTGELFF. CDR3 sequence (DNA): TGTGCCAGCAGCCGCTCCGAGTCTCGACTCACGAACACCGGGGAGCTGTTTTTT.

J is TRBJ1-3 and V is TRBV28, with 8 bases lining up with TRBD1. The V gene end was trimmed by 6 bases and the J gene end by 0 bases; junction bases not matched to a gene: 4. This CDR3 contains 15 residues. Germline CDR1 MDHEN, CDR2 SYDVKM. CDR3: CASRRDRSSGNTIYF. CDR3 DNA sequence: TGTGCCAGCAGGCGGGACAGGTCCTCTGGAAACACCATATATTTT.